This T cell receptor beta chain is drawn from a study of shared clonotypes between healthy human individuals. TCRdb keeps only in-frame clones here, not all; method: immunoSEQ multiplex PCR. The sample includes about 1.9 million clones, about 93% of them seen just once. The CDR3 is 17 residues long. The V end was cut by 2 bases, the J end by 0 bases, with 14 bases between. The V gene's germline CDR1 is KGHSH and CDR2 LQKENI. CD45RO-negative, CCR7-selected cells formed the naive CD8 fraction, which excluded terminally differentiated effector memory CD45RA+ cells. Sequencing was done on a sample of naive CD8+ T cells from PBMCs. This chain connects TRBV18 to TRBJ2-4; D not resolved. This sequence was found in a man between 18 and 29 years old in good health. Some clones in this sample may be carry-over from other donors' samples. CDR3: CASSPGRADLAKNIQYF. CDR3 nucleotide sequence: TGTGCCAGCTCACCAGGCCGGGCCGACCTAGCCAAAAACATTCAGTACTTC.